Presented here are 8 T cell receptor beta chains from one specimen sequenced in a study of OX40 agonist ivuxolimab in advanced cancers. Clones were read by immunoSEQ multiplex PCR, and TCRdb kept only the in-frame ones, dropping some. The sample gives 50,000 or so clones, roughly 84% of which show up once; roughly 4.4% is in the top ten. Sequencing used CD4+ or CD8+ T cells sorted from blood, obtained in a trial of the OX40 agonist ivuxolimab. These TCRs come from an adult with an advanced solid tumor such as melanoma, head and neck, liver or kidney cancer.

The V gene is TRBV10-3, the J gene TRBJ1-2; TRBD1 is a possible D gene (5 bases). The CDR3 has 15 amino acids. The V end lost 3 bases, the J end lost 0 bases, and 11 bases lay between the germline ends. Germline V CDR1 and CDR2: ENHRY, SYGVKD. The CDR3 here is CAISEQETANYGYTF. CDR3 nucleotide sequence: TGTGCCATCAGTGAACAGGAAACAGCTAACTATGGCTACACCTTC.

V gene TRBV7-2 combines with J gene TRBJ2-7; TRBD1 matches 9 bases. CDR3 size: 16 residues. After removal of 5 bases from V and 2 bases from J, the junction contained 10 bases not matched to a gene. CDR1 is SGHTA, CDR2 FQGNSA, per germline. The CDR3 DNA reads as TGTGCCAGCAGCCGCCCCGGGACAGGGAGCCCCTACGAGCAGTACTTC. It specifies CASSRPGTGSPYEQYF. Drawing the rest from reference TRBV7-2 and TRBJ2-7, the complete variable domain is GAGVSQSPSNKVTEKGKDVELRCDPISGHTALYWYRQSLGQGLEFLIYFQGNSAPDKSGLPSDRFSAERTGGSVSTLTIQRTQQEDSAVYLCASSRPGTGSPYEQYFGPGTRLTVT.

The gene calls are TRBV19 and TRBJ1-4; unclear D gene. This CDR3 spans 11 amino acids. Germline V gene data show CDR1 as LNHDA and CDR2 as SQIVND (reference sequence). V shed 3 bases and J shed 8 bases, with 4 bases lying between them. The CDR3 region has the DNA TGTGCCAGTAGTATCTCAGAAAAACTGTTTTTT. Translated: CASSISEKLFF.

The J gene is TRBJ1-1, the V gene TRBV6-5; D may be TRBD1 (6 bases). CDR1 is MNHEY and CDR2 is SVGAGI in the germline V gene. This CDR3 has 15 residues. Between the trimmed V and J ends, which lost 2 bases and 5 bases, there was a span of 15 bases. The chain's CDR3 is CASSYGGGLDTEAFF. Here the CDR3 DNA reads TGTGCCAGCAGTTACGGAGGGGGGCTTGATACTGAAGCTTTCTTT.

The chain has TRBV10-3 and TRBJ2-7; a possible D gene is TRBD1 (5 bases). The CDR3 runs to 15 residues. V lost 5 bases and J 0 bases, leaving 14 bases between the germline ends. Germline V gene lookup returns CDR1 ENHRY and CDR2 SYGVKD. This CDR3 is CAISLGQRSSYEQYF. The CDR3 DNA sequence: TGTGCCATCAGTTTAGGACAAAGGAGCTCCTACGAGCAGTACTTC.

The chain recombines TRBV28 with TRBJ2-1; the match to TRBD2 covers 11 bases. The CDR3 covers 18 residues. From germline, CDR1 is MDHEN and CDR2 SYDVKM. The trim removed 6 bases at V and 4 bases at J, leaving 14 bases unmatched. The CDR3 DNA reads as TGTGCCAGCAGAAACCTTAGCGGGAGGGCCCGGAGGTACAATGAGCAGTTCTTC. Protein product: CASRNLSGRARRYNEQFF. The full variable domain, completed using reference TRBV28 and TRBJ2-1, is DVKVTQSSRYLVKRTGEKVFLECVQDMDHENMFWYRQDPGLGLRLIYFSYDVKMKEKGDIPEGYSVSREKKERFSLILESASTNQTSMYLCASRNLSGRARRYNEQFFGPGTRLTVL.

The chain joins TRBV10-3 to TRBJ2-5; 7 bases are a match to TRBD2. Matching the DNA end better, TRBJ2-7 makes the J call doubtful. The CDR3 is 15 amino acids. The germline gives CDR1 ENHRY, CDR2 SYGVKD. CDR3 nucleotide sequence: TGTGCCATCAGTGAGTCGGGGGGGGTGCAGGACGAGCAGTACTTC. This codes for CAISESGGVQDEQYF.

The DNA for the CDR3 is TGTGCCAGCAGCTCGATCAAGACGGACCGTGAAGCTTTCTTT. Its protein product is CASSSIKTDREAFF. The chain is built from TRBV27 and TRBJ1-1; D gene ambiguous. V was clipped by 6 bases and J by 7 bases, with 18 bases between them. The CDR3 loop spans 14 amino acids. CDR1 is MNHEY, CDR2 SMNVEV, per germline (reference sequence).